The entry below gives a single TCR beta chain sequence along with its context. The germline V gene encodes CDR1 DFQATT and CDR2 SNEGSKA (reference sequence). The V segment lost 6 bases and the J segment 4 bases; nucleotides outside the gene matches: 11. The CDR3 loop spans 15 amino acids. This sample stems from a study of CD8 T cells in Susac syndrome. Reverse transcription of about 0.5 to 1 ug RNA was carried out with random hexamers. TCRdb re-called the immunoSEQ multiplex PCR reads with MiXCR, one entry per CDR3 protein. The profile covers roughly 47,000 distinct CDR3 sequences, with over 90% appearing a single time and about 0.41% taken by the ten largest.

Input material: CD8+ T cells from PBMCs. The sequence derives from a human donor in good health. The chain uses TRBV20-1 and TRBJ2-2; TRBD2 aligns across 7 bases. The chain's CDR3 is CSAQSTSIRTGELFF. The CDR3 coding sequence is TGCAGTGCCCAATCGACTAGCATACGCACCGGGGAGCTGTTTTTT.